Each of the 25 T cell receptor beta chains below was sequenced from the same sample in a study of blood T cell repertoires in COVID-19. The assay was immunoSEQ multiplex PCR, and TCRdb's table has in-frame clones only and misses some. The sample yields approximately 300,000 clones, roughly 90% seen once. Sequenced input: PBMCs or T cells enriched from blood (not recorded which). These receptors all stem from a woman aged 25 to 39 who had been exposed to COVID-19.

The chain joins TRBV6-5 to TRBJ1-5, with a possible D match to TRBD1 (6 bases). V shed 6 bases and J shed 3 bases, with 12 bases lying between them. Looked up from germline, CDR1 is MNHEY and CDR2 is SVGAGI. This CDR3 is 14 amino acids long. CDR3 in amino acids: CASRQGQNNQPQHF. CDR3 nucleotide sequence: TGTGCCAGCAGACAGGGACAAAACAATCAGCCCCAGCATTTT.

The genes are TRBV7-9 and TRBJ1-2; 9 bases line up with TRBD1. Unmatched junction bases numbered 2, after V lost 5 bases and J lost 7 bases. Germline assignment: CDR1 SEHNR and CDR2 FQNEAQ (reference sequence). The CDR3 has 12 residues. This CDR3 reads CASSTTGGGYTF. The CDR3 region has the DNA TGTGCCAGCAGCACGACAGGGGGTGGCTACACCTTC. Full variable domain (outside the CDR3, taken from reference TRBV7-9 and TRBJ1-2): DTGVSQNPRHKITKRGQNVTFRCDPISEHNRLYWYRQTLGQGPEFLTYFQNEAQLEKSRLLSDRFSAERPKGSFSTLEIQRTEQGDSAMYLCASSTTGGGYTFGSGTRLTVV.

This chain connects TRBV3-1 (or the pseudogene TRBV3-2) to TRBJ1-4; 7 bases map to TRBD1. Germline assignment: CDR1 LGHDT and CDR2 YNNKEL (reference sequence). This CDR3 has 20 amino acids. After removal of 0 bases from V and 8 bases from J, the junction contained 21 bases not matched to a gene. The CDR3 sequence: CASSQERGKWARQGVEKLFF. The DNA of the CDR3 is TGTGCCAGCAGCCAAGAAAGGGGAAAATGGGCCAGACAGGGCGTCGAAAAACTGTTTTTT.

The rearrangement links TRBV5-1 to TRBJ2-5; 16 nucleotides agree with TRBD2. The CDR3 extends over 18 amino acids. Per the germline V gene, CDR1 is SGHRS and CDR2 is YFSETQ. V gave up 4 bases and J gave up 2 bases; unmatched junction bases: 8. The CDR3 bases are TGCGCCAGCAGCCCAGGGACTAGCGGGGGGGCCCATCAAGAGACCCAGTACTTC. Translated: CASSPGTSGGAHQETQYF. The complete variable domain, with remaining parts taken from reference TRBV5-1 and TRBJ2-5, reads KAGVTQTPRYLIKTRGQQVTLSCSPISGHRSVSWYQQTPGQGLQFLFEYFSETQRNKGNFPGRFSGRQFSNSRSEMNVSTLELGDSALYLCASSPGTSGGAHQETQYFGPGTRLLVL.

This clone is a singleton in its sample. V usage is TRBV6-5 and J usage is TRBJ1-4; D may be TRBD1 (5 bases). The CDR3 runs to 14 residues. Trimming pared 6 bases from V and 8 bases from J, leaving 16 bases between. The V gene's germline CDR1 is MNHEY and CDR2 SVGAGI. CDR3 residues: CASSPRGSGEKLFF. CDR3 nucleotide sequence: TGTGCCAGCAGCCCCCGGGGGAGCGGGGAAAAACTGTTTTTT.

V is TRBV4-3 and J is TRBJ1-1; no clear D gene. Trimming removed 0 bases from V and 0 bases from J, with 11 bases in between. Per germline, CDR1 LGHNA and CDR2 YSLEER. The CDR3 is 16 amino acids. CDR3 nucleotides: TGCGCCAGCAGCCAAGATCCGGCGGATATGAACACTGAAGCTTTCTTT. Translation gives CASSQDPADMNTEAFF.

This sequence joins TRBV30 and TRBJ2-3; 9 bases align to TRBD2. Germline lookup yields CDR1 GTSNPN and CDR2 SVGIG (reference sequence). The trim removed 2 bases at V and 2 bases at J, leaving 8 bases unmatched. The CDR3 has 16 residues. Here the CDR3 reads CAWSREAGGPTDTQYF. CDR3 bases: TGTGCCTGGAGTCGGGAGGCGGGGGGGCCCACAGATACGCAGTATTTT.

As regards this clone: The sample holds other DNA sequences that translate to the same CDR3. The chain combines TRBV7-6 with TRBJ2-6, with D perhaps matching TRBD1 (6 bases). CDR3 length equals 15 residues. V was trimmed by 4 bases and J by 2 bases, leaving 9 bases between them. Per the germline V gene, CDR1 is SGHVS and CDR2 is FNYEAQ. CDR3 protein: CASSSPGAGANVLTF. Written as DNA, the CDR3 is TGTGCCAGCAGCTCTCCAGGGGCTGGGGCCAACGTCCTGACTTTC.

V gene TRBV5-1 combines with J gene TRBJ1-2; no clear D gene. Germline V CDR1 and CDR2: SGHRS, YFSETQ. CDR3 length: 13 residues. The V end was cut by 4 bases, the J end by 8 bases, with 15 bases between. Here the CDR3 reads CASSPGPREGYTF. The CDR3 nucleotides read TGCGCCAGCAGCCCTGGGCCTCGCGAAGGCTACACCTTC.

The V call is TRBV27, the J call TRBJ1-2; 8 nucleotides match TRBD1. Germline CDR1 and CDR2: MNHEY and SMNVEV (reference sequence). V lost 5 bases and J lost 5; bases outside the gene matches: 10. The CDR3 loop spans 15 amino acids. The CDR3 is CASSLGQGDRYGYTF. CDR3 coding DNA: TGTGCCAGCAGTCTCGGACAGGGAGATAGGTATGGCTACACCTTC.

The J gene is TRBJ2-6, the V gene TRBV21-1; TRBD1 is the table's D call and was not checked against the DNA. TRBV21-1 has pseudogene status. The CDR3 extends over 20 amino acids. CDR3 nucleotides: TGTGCCAGCAGCAAAGGGGTAATACAGGGTGACCTCTCTGGGGCCAACGTCCTGACTTTC. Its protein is CASSKGVIQGDLSGANVLTF.

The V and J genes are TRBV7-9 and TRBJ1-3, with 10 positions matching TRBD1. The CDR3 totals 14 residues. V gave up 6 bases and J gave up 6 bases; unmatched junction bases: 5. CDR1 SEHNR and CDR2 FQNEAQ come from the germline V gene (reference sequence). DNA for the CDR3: TGTGCCAGCAGATCCGGGACAGGGGAAAACACCATATATTTT. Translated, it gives CASRSGTGENTIYF.

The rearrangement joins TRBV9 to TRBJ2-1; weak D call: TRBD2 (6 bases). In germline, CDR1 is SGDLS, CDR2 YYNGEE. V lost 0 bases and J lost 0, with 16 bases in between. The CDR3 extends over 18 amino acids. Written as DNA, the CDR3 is TGTGCCAGCAGCGTAGGTTTGGGACTTGCAAGCTCCTACAATGAGCAGTTCTTC. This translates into CASSVGLGLASSYNEQFF.

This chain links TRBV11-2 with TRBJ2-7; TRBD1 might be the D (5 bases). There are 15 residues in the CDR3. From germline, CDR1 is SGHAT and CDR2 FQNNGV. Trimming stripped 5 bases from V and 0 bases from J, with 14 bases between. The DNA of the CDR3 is TGTGCCAGCAGCCCCCCCAGGGCCTACTCCTACGAGCAGTACTTC. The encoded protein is CASSPPRAYSYEQYF.

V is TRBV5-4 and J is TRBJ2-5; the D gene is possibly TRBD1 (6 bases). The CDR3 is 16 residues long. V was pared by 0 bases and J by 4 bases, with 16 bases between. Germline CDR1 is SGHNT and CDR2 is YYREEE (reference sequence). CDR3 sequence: CASSLGGGGPGETQYF. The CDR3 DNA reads TGTGCCAGCAGCTTGGGAGGTGGGGGCCCGGGAGAGACCCAGTACTTC.

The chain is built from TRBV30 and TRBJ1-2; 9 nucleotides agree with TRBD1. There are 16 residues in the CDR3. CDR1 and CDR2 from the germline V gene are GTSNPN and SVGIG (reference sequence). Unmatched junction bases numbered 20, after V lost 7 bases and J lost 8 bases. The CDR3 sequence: CALTPLQGASLKGYTF. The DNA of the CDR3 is TGTGCCTTGACACCCCTACAGGGGGCGAGCCTTAAGGGCTACACCTTC.

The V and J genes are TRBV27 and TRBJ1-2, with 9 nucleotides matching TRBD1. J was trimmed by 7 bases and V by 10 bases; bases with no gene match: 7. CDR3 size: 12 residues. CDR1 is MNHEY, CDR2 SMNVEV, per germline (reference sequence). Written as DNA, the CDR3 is TGTGCCACCTCGACAGGGGGGCTTGGCTACACCTTC. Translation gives CATSTGGLGYTF.

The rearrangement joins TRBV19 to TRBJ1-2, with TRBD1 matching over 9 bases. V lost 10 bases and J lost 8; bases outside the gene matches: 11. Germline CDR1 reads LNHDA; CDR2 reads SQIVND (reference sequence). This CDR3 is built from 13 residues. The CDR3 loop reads CATETGGVGGYTF. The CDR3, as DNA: TGTGCCACAGAGACAGGGGGAGTTGGCGGCTACACCTTC.

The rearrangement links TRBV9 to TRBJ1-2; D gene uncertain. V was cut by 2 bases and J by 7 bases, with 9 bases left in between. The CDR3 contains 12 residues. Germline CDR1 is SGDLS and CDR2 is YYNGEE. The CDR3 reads CASSVRGSGYTF. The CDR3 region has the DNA TGTGCCAGCAGCGTCCGTGGGAGTGGCTACACCTTC.

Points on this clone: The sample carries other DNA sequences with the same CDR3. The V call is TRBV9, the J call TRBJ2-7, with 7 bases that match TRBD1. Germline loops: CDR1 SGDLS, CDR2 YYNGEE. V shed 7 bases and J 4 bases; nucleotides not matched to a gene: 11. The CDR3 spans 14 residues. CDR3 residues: CASSVGDRVYEQYF. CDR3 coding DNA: TGTGCCAGCTCCGTTGGGGACAGAGTATACGAGCAGTACTTC.

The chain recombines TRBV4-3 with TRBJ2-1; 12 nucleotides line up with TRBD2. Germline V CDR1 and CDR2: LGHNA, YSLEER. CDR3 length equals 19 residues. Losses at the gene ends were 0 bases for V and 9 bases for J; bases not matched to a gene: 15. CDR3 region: CASSQDFGALAGGPSEQFF. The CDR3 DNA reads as TGCGCCAGCAGCCAAGATTTTGGTGCCCTAGCGGGGGGGCCGAGTGAGCAGTTCTTC.

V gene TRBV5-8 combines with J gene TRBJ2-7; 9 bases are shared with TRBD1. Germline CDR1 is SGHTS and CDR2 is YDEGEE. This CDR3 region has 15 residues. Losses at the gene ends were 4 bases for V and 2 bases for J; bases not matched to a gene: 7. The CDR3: CASSKTGGWTYEQYF. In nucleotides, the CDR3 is TGTGCCAGCAGCAAAACAGGGGGCTGGACCTACGAGCAGTACTTC.

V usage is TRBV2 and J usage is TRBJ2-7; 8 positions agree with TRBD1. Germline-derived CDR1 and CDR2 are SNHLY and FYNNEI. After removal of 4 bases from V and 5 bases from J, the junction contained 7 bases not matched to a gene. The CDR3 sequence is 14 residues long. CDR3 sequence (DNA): TGTGCCAGCAGTGGACAGGGGTATATCAACGAGCAGTACTTC. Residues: CASSGQGYINEQYF.

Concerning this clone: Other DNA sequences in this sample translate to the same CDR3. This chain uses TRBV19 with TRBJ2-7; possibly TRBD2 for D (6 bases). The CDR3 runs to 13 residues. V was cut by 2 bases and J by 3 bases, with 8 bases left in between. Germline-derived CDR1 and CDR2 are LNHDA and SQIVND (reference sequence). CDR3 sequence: CASSITGGYEQYF. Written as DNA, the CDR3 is TGTGCCAGTAGTATAACCGGGGGCTACGAGCAGTACTTC.

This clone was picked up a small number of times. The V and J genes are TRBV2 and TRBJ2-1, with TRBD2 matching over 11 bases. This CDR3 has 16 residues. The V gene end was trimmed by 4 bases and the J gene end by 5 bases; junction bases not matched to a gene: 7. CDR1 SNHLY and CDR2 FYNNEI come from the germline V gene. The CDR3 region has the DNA TGTGCCAGCAGTGCGGCTAGCGGGGGGAATCACAATGAGCAGTTCTTC. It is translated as CASSAASGGNHNEQFF.